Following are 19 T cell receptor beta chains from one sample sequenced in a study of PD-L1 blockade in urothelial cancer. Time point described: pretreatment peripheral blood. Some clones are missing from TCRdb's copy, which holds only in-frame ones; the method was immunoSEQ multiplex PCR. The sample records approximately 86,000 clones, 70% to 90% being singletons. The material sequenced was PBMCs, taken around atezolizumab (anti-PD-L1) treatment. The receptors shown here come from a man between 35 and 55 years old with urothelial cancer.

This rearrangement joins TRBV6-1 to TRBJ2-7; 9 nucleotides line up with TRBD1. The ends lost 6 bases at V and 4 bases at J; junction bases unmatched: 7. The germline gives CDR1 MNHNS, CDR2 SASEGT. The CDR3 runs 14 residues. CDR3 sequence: CASRDTGGRYEQYF. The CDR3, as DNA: TGTGCCAGCAGGGACACAGGGGGCCGTTACGAGCAGTACTTC.

This CDR3 is CASSVPLSDNEKLFF. The CDR3 nucleotides read TGTGCCAGCAGTGTACCACTTTCCGATAATGAAAAACTGTTTTTT. The rearrangement links TRBV25-1 to TRBJ1-4; D not resolved. CDR1 and CDR2 (germline): MGHDK, SYGVNS. The CDR3 totals 15 residues. V dropped 4 bases and J dropped 4 bases, with 13 bases sitting between them.

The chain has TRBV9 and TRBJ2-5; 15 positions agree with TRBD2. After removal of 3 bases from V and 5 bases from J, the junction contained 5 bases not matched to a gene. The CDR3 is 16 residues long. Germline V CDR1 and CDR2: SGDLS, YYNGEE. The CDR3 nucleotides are TGTGCCAGCAGCGAGGGACTAGCGGGAGGAGTGGAGACCCAGTACTTC. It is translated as CASSEGLAGGVETQYF. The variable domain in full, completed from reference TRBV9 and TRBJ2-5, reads DSGVTQTPKHLITATGQRVTLRCSPRSGDLSVYWYQQSLDQGLQFLIQYYNGEERAKGNILERFSAQQFPDLHSELNLSSLELGDSALYFCASSEGLAGGVETQYFGPGTRLLVL.

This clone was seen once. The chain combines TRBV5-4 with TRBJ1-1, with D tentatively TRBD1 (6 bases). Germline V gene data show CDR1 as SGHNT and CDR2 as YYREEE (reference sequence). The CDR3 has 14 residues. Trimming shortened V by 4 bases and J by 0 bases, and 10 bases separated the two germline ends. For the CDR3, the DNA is TGTGCCAGCAGCAACACAGGGTTGAACACTGAAGCTTTCTTT. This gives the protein CASSNTGLNTEAFF.

As DNA, the CDR3 is TGTGCCACCAGCGCAGGGGTACACACTGAAGCTTTCTTT. It specifies CATSAGVHTEAFF. V is TRBV15 and J is TRBJ1-1, with D possibly TRBD1 on 6 matching bases. The V and J ends lost 5 bases and 3 bases respectively, with 10 bases between them. CDR3 length: 13 amino acids. The germline V gene encodes CDR1 LNHNV and CDR2 YYDKDF (reference sequence).

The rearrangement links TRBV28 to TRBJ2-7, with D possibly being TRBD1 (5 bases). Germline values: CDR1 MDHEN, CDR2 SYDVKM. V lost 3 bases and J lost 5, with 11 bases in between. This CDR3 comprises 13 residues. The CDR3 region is CASSFPLRDEQYF. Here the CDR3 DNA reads TGTGCCAGCAGTTTTCCTCTCAGGGACGAGCAGTACTTC.

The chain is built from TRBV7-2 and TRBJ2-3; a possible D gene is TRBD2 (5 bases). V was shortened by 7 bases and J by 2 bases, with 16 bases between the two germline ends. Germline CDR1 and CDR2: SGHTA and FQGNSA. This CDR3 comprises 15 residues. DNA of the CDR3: TGTGCCAGCACCGGTGGGAGCGGCTTCACAGATACGCAGTATTTT. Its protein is CASTGGSGFTDTQYF.

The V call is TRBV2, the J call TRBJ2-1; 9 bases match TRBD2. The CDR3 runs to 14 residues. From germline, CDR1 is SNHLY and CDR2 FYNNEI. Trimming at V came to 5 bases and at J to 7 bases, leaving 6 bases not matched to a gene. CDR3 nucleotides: TGTGCCAGCAGTCGGCTAGCGGGGCCGAATGAGCAGTTCTTC. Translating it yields CASSRLAGPNEQFF.

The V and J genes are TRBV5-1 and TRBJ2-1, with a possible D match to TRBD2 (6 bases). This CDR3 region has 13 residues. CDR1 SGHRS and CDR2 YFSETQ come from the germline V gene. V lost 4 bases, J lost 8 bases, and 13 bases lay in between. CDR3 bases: TGCGCCAGCAGCCGGACGGGGGACGATGAGCAGTTCTTC. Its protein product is CASSRTGDDEQFF.

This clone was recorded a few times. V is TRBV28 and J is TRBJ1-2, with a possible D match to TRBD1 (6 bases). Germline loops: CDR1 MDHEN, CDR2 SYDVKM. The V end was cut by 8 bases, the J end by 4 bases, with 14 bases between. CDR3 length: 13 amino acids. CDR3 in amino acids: CASGGTGGYGYTF. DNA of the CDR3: TGTGCCAGCGGGGGCACGGGTGGCTATGGCTACACCTTC.

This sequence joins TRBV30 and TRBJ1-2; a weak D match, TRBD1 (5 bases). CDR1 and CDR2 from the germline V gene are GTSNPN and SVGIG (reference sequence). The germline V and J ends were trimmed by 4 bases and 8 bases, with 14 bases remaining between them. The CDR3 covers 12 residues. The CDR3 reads CAWNRRGEGYTF. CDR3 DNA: TGTGCCTGGAACCGGCGGGGGGAGGGCTACACCTTC.

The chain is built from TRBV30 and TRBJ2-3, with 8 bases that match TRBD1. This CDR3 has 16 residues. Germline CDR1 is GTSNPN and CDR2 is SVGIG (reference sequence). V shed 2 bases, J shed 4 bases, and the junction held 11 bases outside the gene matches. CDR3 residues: CAWSTLQGVRPDTQYF. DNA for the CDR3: TGTGCCTGGAGTACTCTACAGGGGGTCCGACCAGATACGCAGTATTTT.

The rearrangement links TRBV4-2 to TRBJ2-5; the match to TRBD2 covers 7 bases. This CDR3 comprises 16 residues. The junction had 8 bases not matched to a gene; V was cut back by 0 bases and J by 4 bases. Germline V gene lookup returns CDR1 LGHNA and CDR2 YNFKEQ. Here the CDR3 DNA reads TGTGCCAGCAGCCAAGATCCAGCGGGGTCCATAGAGACCCAGTACTTC. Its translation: CASSQDPAGSIETQYF.

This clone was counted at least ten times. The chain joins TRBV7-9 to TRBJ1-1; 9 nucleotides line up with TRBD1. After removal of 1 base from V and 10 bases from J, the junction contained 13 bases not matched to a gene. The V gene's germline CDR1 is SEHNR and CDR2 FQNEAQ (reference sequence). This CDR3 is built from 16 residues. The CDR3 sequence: CASSLDRDRVIMGAFF. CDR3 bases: TGTGCCAGCAGCTTAGACCGGGACAGGGTGATTATGGGAGCTTTCTTT.

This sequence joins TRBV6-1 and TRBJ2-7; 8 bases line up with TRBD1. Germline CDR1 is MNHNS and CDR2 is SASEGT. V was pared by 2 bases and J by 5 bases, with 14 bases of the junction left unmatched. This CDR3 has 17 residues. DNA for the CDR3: TGTGCCAGCAGTGAAAGGCCCCCGGGACAGGTCCTCCACGAGCAGTACTTC. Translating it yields CASSERPPGQVLHEQYF.

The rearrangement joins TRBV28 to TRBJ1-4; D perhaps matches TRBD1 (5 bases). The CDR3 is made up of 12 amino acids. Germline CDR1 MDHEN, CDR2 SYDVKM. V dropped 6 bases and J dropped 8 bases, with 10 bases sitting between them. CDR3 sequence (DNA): TGTGCCAGCAGCGCGGGGGGAGAAAAACTGTTTTTT. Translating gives CASSAGGEKLFF.

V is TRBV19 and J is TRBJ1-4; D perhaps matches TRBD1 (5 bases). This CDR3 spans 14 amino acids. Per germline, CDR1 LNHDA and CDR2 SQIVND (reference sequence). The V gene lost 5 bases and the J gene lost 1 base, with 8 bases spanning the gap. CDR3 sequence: CASSGDRTNEKLFF. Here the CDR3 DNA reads TGTGCCAGTAGTGGAGACAGAACTAATGAAAAACTGTTTTTT.

CDR3 bases: TGTGCCAGTAGTATAGGGGACAGCGCCGGAAACACCATATATTTT. Protein sequence: CASSIGDSAGNTIYF. The V gene is TRBV19, the J gene TRBJ1-3, with 7 bases matching TRBD1. Germline V lookup: CDR1 LNHDA, CDR2 SQIVND (reference sequence). V shed 1 base, J shed 4 bases, and the junction held 4 bases outside the gene matches. This CDR3 spans 15 amino acids. The full variable domain, in which reference TRBV19 and TRBJ1-3 provide the parts outside the CDR3, is DGGITQSPKYLFRKEGQNVTLSCEQNLNHDAMYWYRQDPGQGLRLIYYSQIVNDFQKGDIAEGYSVSREKKESFPLTVTSAQKNPTAFYLCASSIGDSAGNTIYFGEGSWLTVV.

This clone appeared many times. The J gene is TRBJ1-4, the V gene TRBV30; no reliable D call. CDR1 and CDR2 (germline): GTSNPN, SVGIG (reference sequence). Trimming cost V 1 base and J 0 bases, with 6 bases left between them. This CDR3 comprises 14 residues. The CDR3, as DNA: TGTGCCTGGAGTGCCGCTACAACTAATGAAAAACTGTTTTTT. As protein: CAWSAATTNEKLFF.